A single sample gave rise to the 2 T cell receptor beta chains below, sequenced in a study of T-cell memory formation after mild COVID-19. A single record per CDR3 protein comes from TCRdb applying MiXCR to the 5' RACE reads. Counted here are 300,000 to 350,000 distinct CDR3 sequences, roughly a fifth occurring once; the ten biggest clones make up about 21%. The source material was PBMCs or a T cell subset sorted from them (not recorded which). These receptors were obtained from a man aged 18 to 30 who had mild COVID-19 (a few samples of this study predate the infection). Cell type and time point are not known.

This chain uses TRBV27 with TRBJ2-4, with 7 bases identical to TRBD1. The CDR3 consists of 16 residues. Losses at the gene ends were 5 bases for V and 1 base for J; bases not matched to a gene: 8. Germline values: CDR1 MNHEY, CDR2 SMNVEV (reference sequence). CDR3 nucleotides: TGTGCCAGCAGTCCGTCACCACAGGGGGCCAAAAACATTCAGTACTTC. Its protein product is CASSPSPQGAKNIQYF.

This clonotype was picked up a small number of times. This sequence joins TRBV7-8 and TRBJ2-5; TRBD2 matches at 13 bases. CDR3 length equals 15 residues. J gave up 4 bases and V 5 bases, and 4 bases lay outside the gene matches. Germline V gives CDR1 SGHVS, CDR2 FQNEAQ. The CDR3 DNA is TGTGCCAGCAGCGTCAGACTAGCGGGGGGAGAGACCCAGTACTTC. Protein: CASSVRLAGGETQYF. The full variable domain, its missing parts supplied by reference TRBV7-8 and TRBJ2-5, is GAGVSQSPRYKVAKRGQDVALRCDPISGHVSLFWYQQALGQGPEFLTYFQNEAQLDKSGLPSDRFFAERPEGSVSTLKIQRTQQEDSAVYLCASSVRLAGGETQYFGPGTRLLVL.